One sample yielded the 6 T cell receptor beta chains listed below, sequenced in a study of PD-1 blockade in mismatch repair-deficient tumors. Generated by immunoSEQ multiplex PCR, the TCRdb table keeps only in-frame clones and is missing some. The sample lists under 50,000 clones, 80% to 85% occurring once. The sequencing here drew on PBMCs, taken approximately 41 weeks after starting pembrolizumab. These receptors all come from an adult with mismatch repair-deficient cancer.

The genes are TRBV18 and TRBJ2-1, with a possible D match to TRBD2 (6 bases). Trimming took off 3 bases at V and 1 base at J, with 10 bases between the two ends. Germline-derived CDR1 and CDR2 are KGHSH and LQKENI. The CDR3 consists of 15 residues. The CDR3 reads CASSPGRGSYNEQFF. In nucleotides, the CDR3 is TGTGCCAGCTCACCTGGGCGGGGATCCTACAATGAGCAGTTCTTC.

The genes are TRBV7-9 and TRBJ2-4; D is unresolved. The CDR3 is 12 amino acids. Germline lookup yields CDR1 SEHNR and CDR2 FQNEAQ (reference sequence). Trimming removed 5 bases from V and 6 bases from J, with 8 bases in between. The CDR3: CASSPRLNIQYF. The CDR3 DNA reads TGTGCCAGCAGCCCCAGATTAAACATTCAGTACTTC.

This clone was detected only a few times. The J gene is TRBJ2-7, the V gene TRBV5-4; 11 bases align to TRBD2. With 4 bases clipped from V and 0 bases from J, the junction kept 0 bases outside the gene matches. Germline V lookup: CDR1 SGHNT, CDR2 YYREEE (reference sequence). The CDR3 contains 14 residues. The chain's CDR3 is CASSGTSGSYEQYF. The CDR3, as DNA: TGTGCCAGCAGCGGGACTAGCGGCTCCTACGAGCAGTACTTC.

J is TRBJ2-5 and V is TRBV18, with TRBD1 as a possible D gene (6 bases). This CDR3 is 14 amino acids long. Germline CDR1 reads KGHSH; CDR2 reads LQKENI. Trimming shortened V by 5 bases and J by 0 bases, and 10 bases separated the two germline ends. The DNA of the CDR3 is TGTGCCAGCTCAATACAGGGACACCAAGAGACCCAGTACTTC. It is translated as CASSIQGHQETQYF.

V usage is TRBV28 and J usage is TRBJ2-5; 12 bases match TRBD1. Germline V CDR1 and CDR2: MDHEN, SYDVKM. The CDR3 totals 16 residues. The ends lost 5 bases at V and 6 bases at J; junction bases unmatched: 10. The chain's CDR3 is CASSLPGQGADKTQYF. CDR3 nucleotide sequence: TGTGCCAGCAGTCTCCCGGGACAGGGGGCGGATAAGACCCAGTACTTC. The full variable domain, with the rest looked up from reference TRBV28 and TRBJ2-5, is DVKVTQSSRYLVKRTGEKVFLECVQDMDHENMFWYRQDPGLGLRLIYFSYDVKMKEKGDIPEGYSVSREKKERFSLILESASTNQTSMYLCASSLPGQGADKTQYFGPGTRLLVL.

The V gene is TRBV10-3, the J gene TRBJ2-3; D may be TRBD2 (5 bases). V gave up 2 bases and J gave up 2 bases, with 14 bases separating them. The CDR3 spans 16 residues. CDR1 and CDR2 from the germline V gene are ENHRY and SYGVKD. The CDR3 sequence is CAISEKASRITDTQYF. The CDR3 DNA reads TGTGCCATCAGTGAGAAGGCTAGCAGAATCACAGATACGCAGTATTTT.